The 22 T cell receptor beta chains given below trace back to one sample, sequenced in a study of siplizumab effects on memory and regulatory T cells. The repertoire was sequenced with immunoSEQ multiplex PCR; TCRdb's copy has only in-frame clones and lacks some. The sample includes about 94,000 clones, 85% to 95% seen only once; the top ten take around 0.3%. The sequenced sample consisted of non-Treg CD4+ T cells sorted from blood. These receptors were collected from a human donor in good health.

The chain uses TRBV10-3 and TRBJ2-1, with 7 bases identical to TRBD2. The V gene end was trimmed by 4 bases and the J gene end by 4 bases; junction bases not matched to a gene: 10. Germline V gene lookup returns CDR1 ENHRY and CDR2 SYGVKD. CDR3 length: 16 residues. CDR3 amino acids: CAISGSEGGGYNEQFF. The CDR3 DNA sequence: TGTGCCATCAGTGGTTCAGAGGGCGGGGGTTACAATGAGCAGTTCTTC.

CDR3 amino acids: CASSLIRGTEAFF. For the CDR3, the DNA is TGCGCCAGCAGCTTGATCAGAGGGACTGAAGCTTTCTTT. The genes are TRBV5-1 and TRBJ1-1; D unclear. The CDR3 runs 13 residues. Germline CDR1 SGHRS, CDR2 YFSETQ. The ends were cut back, 1 base at V and 5 bases at J, with 9 bases in the middle.

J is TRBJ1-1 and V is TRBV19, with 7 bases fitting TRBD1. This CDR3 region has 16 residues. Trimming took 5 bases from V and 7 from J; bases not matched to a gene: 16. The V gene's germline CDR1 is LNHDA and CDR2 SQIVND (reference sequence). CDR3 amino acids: CASSPSTGAPGFEAFF. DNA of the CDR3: TGTGCCAGTAGTCCCTCCACAGGGGCCCCGGGGTTTGAAGCTTTCTTT.

In DNA, the CDR3 is TGTGCCAGCGCTATCTACAATGAGCAGTTCTTC. As protein: CASAIYNEQFF. The V gene is TRBV25-1, the J gene TRBJ2-1; no definite D call. This CDR3 contains 11 residues. V was pared by 8 bases and J by 3 bases, with 5 bases between. CDR1 and CDR2 (germline): MGHDK, SYGVNS.

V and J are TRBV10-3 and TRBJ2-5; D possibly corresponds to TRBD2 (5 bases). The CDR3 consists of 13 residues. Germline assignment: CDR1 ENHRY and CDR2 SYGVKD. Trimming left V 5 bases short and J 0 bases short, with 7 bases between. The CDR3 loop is CAISREYQETQYF. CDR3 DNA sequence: TGTGCCATCAGTCGGGAATACCAAGAGACCCAGTACTTC.

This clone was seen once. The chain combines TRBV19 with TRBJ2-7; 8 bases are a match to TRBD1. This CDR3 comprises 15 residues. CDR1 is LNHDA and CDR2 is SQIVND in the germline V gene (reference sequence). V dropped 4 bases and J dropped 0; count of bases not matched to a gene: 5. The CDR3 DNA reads TGTGCCAGTAGTAGGGACAGGAGCACCTCCTACGAGCAGTACTTC. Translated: CASSRDRSTSYEQYF.

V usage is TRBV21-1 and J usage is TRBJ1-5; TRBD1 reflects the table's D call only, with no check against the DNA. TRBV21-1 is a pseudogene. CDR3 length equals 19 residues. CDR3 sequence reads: CASSKEGVLGTGCDQPQHF. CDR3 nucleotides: TGTGCCAGCAGCAAAGAGGGGGTTCTGGGGACAGGGTGTGATCAGCCCCAGCATTTT.

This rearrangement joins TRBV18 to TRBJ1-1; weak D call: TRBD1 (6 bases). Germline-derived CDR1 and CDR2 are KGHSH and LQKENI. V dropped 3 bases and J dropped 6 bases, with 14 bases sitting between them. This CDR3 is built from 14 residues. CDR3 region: CASSPAKGGSEAFF. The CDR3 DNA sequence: TGTGCCAGCTCACCGGCGAAGGGGGGCTCTGAAGCTTTCTTT.

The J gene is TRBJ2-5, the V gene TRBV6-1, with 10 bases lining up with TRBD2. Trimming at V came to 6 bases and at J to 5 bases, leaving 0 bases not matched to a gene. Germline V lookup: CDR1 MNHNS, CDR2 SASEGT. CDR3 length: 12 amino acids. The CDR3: CASRGLAETQYF. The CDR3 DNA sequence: TGTGCCAGCAGGGGACTAGCGGAGACCCAGTACTTC.

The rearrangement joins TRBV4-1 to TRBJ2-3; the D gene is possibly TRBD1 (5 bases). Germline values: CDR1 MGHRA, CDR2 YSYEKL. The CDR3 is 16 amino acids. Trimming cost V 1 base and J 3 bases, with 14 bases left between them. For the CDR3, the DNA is TGCGCCAGCAGCCAAGGGGCAGGGAAGTTGACAGATACGCAGTATTTT. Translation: CASSQGAGKLTDTQYF.

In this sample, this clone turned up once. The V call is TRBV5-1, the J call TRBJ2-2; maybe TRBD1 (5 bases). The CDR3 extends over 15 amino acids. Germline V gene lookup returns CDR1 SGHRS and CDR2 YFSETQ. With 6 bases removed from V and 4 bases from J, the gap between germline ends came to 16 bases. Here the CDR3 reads CASTTGQGPTGELFF. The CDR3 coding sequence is TGCGCCAGCACCACCGGGCAGGGCCCCACCGGGGAGCTGTTTTTT.

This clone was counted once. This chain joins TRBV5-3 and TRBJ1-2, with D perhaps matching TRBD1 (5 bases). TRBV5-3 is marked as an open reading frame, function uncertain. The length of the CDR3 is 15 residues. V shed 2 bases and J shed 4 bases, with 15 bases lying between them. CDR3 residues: CARSFGRGVGYGYTF. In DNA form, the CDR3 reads TGTGCCAGAAGCTTTGGGCGGGGGGTTGGCTATGGCTACACCTTC.

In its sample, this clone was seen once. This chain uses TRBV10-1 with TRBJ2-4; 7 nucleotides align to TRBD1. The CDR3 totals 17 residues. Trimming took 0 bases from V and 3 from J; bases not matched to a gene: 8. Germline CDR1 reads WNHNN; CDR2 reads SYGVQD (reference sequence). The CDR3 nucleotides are TGCGCCAGCAGTGAGTCATCACCCAGGGGGAACAAAAACATTCAGTACTTC. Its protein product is CASSESSPRGNKNIQYF.

The CDR3 bases are TGTGCCAGCAGCTTAGATCCGGGGGAGACCCAGTACTTC. Its protein is CASSLDPGETQYF. The gene calls are TRBV7-2 and TRBJ2-5; a possible D gene is TRBD2 (5 bases). The CDR3 totals 13 residues. Germline CDR1 and CDR2: SGHTA and FQGNSA. The V gene lost 1 base and the J gene lost 5 bases, with 8 bases spanning the gap.

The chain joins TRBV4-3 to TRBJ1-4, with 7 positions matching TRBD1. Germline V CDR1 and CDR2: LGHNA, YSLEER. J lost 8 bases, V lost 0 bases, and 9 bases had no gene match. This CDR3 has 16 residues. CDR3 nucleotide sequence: TGCGCCAGCAGCCAAGATTTCACAGGGGTAAGGGAAAAACTGTTTTTT. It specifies CASSQDFTGVREKLFF.

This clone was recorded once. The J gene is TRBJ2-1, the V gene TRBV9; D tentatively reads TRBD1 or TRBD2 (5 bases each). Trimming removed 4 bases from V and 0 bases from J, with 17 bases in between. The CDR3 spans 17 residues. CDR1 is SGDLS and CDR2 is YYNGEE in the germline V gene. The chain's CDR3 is CASSLRGAIVSYNEQFF. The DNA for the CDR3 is TGTGCCAGCAGCCTCCGGGGCGCGATCGTCTCCTACAATGAGCAGTTCTTC.

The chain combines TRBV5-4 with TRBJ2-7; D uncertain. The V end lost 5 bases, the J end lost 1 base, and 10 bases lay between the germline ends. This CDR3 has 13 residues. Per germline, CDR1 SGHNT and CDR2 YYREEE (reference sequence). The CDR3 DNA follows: TGTGCCAGCAGTTCGGACGTTTCCTACGAGCAGTACTTC. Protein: CASSSDVSYEQYF. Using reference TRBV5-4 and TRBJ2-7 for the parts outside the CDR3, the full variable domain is ETGVTQSPTHLIKTRGQQVTLRCSSQSGHNTVSWYQQALGQGPQFIFQYYREEENGRGNFPPRFSGLQFPNYSSELNVNALELDDSALYLCASSSDVSYEQYFGPGTRLTVT.

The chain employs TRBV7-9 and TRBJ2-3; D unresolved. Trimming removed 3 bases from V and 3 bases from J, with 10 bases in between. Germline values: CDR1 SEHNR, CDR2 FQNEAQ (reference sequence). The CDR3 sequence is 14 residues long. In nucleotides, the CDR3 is TGTGCCAGCAGCTTGTTGGGTAGTACAGATACGCAGTATTTT. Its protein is CASSLLGSTDTQYF.

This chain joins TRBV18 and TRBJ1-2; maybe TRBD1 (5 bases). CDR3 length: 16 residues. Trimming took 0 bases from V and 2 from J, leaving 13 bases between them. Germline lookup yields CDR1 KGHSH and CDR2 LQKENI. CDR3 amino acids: CASSPPMVWGNYGYTF. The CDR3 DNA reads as TGTGCCAGCTCACCACCCATGGTGTGGGGGAACTATGGCTACACCTTC.

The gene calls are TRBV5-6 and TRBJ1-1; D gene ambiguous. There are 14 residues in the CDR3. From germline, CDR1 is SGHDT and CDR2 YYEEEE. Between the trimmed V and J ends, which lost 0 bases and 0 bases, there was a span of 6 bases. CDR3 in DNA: TGTGCCAGCAGCTTGGGACCAATGAACACTGAAGCTTTCTTT. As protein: CASSLGPMNTEAFF.

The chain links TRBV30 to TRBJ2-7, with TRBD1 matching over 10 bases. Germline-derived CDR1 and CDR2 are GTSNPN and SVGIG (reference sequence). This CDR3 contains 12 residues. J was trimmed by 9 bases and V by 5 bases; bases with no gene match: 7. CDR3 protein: CAWAGQGLGQYF. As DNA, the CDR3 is TGTGCCTGGGCGGGACAGGGGTTAGGGCAGTACTTC. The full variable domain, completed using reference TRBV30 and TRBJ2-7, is SQTIHQWPATLVQPVGSPLSLECTVEGTSNPNLYWYRQAAGRGLQLLFYSVGIGQISSEVPQNLSASRPQDRQFILSSKKLLLSDSGFYLCAWAGQGLGQYFGPGTRLTVT.

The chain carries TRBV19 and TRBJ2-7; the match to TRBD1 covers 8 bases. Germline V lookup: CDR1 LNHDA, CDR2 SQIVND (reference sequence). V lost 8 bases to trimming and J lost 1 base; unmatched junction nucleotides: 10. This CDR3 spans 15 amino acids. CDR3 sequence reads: CASGVSGQGSYEQYF. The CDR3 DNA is TGTGCCAGTGGTGTATCTGGACAGGGTTCCTACGAGCAGTACTTC.